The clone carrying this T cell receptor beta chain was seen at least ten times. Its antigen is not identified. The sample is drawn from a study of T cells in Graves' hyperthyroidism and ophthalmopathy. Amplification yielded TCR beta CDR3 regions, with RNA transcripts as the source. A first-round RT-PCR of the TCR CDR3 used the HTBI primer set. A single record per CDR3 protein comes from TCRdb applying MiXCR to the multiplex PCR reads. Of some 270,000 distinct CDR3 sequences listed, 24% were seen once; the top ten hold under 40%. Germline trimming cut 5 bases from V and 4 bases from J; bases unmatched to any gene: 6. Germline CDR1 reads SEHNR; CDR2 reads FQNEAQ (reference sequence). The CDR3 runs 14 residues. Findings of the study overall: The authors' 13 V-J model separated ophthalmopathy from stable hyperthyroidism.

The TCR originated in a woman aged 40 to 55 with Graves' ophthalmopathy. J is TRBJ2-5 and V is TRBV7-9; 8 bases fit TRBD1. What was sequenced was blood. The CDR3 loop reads CASSNAGGTETQYF. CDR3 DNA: TGTGCCAGCAGCAATGCAGGGGGCACAGAGACCCAGTACTTC.